The clone carrying this TCR beta chain is a singleton in its sample. No antigen is known for it. CDR1 and CDR2 from the germline V gene are GTSNPN and SVGIG (reference sequence). The V and J ends lost 0 bases and 1 base respectively, with 12 bases between them. The CDR3 extends over 15 amino acids. This sample was included in a study of shared clonotypes between healthy human individuals. On the study more broadly: Three plates were used per donor for CD4 naive, three for CD4 memory, two for CD8 naive and one for CD8 memory. Study-wide results and caveats: Larger estimated richness was generally seen in naive subsets than in memory subsets. Donors were few, which limited the genetic and exposure-history diversity represented.

Partitioning of CD4+ cells yielded a CD45RA+ naive subset and a CD45RA-negative memory subset. Assay: immunoSEQ multiplex PCR; the TCRdb copy retains only in-frame clones and omits some. The sample comprises about 2 million clones, over 85% of which are singletons, and 0.1% to 0.15% rests with the top ten. Sequenced: naive CD4+ T cells sorted from blood. The subset denotes: CD45RA+ positively selected. The chain carries TRBV30 and TRBJ1-1; the D gene is possibly TRBD1 (5 bases). The TCR sequence derives from a man younger than 30 in good health. This CDR3 reads CAWSVRGWGNTEAFF. CDR3 bases: TGTGCCTGGAGTGTAAGGGGCTGGGGGAACACTGAAGCTTTCTTT.